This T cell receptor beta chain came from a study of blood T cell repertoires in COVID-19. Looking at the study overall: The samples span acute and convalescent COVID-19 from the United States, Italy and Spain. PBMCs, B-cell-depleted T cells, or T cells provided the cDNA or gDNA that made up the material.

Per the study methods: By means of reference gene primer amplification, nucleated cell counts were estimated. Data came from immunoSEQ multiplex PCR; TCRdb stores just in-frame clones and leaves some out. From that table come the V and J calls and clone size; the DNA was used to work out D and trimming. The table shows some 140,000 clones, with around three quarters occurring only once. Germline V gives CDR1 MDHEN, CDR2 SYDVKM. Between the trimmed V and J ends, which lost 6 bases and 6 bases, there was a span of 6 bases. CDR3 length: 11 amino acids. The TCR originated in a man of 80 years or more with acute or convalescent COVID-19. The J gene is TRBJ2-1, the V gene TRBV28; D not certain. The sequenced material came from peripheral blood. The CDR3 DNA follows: TGTGCCAGCAGCCCCCTCAATGAGCAGTTCTTC. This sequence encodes CASSPLNEQFF.